This T cell receptor beta chain is drawn from a study of T cells in women clearing cervical HPV infection. The assay was immunoSEQ multiplex PCR, and TCRdb's table has in-frame clones only and misses some. Here the sample table reports around 23,000 clones. Details on this clone: Mismatch with germline at one junction end may stem from a read error. The sequenced fragment ends 3 residues before the CDR3 boundary, so the rest is inferred from the germline J gene.

The CDR3 length is 14 residues. CDR1 is SGHRS, CDR2 YFSETQ, per germline. This receptor was identified in a woman aged 18-70 years with a cervical HPV16 infection that either progressed to CIN3+ or cleared (not recorded which). This sequence joins TRBV5-1 and TRBJ2-7; D gene unclear. Sequenced input: blood buffy coat. The chain's CDR3 is CARSLRGSSYEQYF. The CDR3 DNA, read in part, is TGCGCCAGAAGCTTGCGAGGCAGCTCCTACGAG. The full variable domain, in which reference TRBV5-1 and TRBJ2-7 provide the parts outside the CDR3, is KAGVTQTPRYLIKTRGQQVTLSCSPISGHRSVSWYQQTPGQGLQFLFEYFSETQRNKGNFPGRFSGRQFSNSRSEMNVSTLELGDSALYLCARSLRGSSYEQYFGPGTRLTVT.